Shown below are 17 T cell receptor beta chains from a single sample sequenced in a study of T-cell reconstitution after alpha-beta-depleted transplantation in children. Unique molecular identifiers tagged the TCRbeta library. MiXCR, applied by TCRdb to the PCR reads, yields one record per CDR3 protein. Of about 240,000 distinct CDR3 sequences in the sample, 9.5% to 15% were seen once. Source: PBMCs from the stem cell graft donor, taken from the stem cell graft. The origin of the receptors is a human donor who donated a stem cell graft to a child with acute lymphoblastic leukemia.

The V gene is TRBV30, the J gene TRBJ2-7; possible D gene TRBD1, 6 bases. V shed 0 bases and J shed 6 bases, with 12 bases lying between them. The CDR3 consists of 13 residues. Germline CDR1 is GTSNPN and CDR2 is SVGIG (reference sequence). Here the CDR3 DNA reads TGTGCCTGGAGTGTAGAACCCAGGGGCGAGCAGTACTTC. It yields the protein CAWSVEPRGEQYF.

In its sample, this clonotype was seen a few times. The chain has TRBV9 and TRBJ2-1; TRBD2 agrees at 7 bases. The CDR3 totals 13 residues. Germline lookup yields CDR1 SGDLS and CDR2 YYNGEE. Trimming cost V 4 bases and J 11 bases; bases outside gene matches: 9. The CDR3 region has the DNA TGTGCCAGCAGCCCGCCGGGGGGAGCCAAGCAGTTCTTC. It is translated as CASSPPGGAKQFF.

This chain joins TRBV20-1 and TRBJ2-7, with TRBD2 identical over 12 bases. There are 17 residues in the CDR3. Losses at the gene ends were 5 bases for V and 0 bases for J; bases not matched to a gene: 11. The germline CDR1 and CDR2 sequences are DFQATT and SNEGSKA (reference sequence). CDR3 in DNA: TGCAGTGCTTCCACCGCCCTAGCGGGGGGGTACTCCTACGAGCAGTACTTC. Its protein product is CSASTALAGGYSYEQYF.

This clonotype has a handful of counts. V and J are TRBV5-1 and TRBJ2-3; D ambiguous. The germline V gene has CDR1 SGHRS and CDR2 YFSETQ. The V gene lost 0 bases and the J gene lost 0 bases, with 8 bases spanning the gap. The CDR3 is 15 amino acids. The CDR3 sequence: CASSLVGSSTDTQYF. Here the CDR3 DNA reads TGCGCCAGCAGCTTGGTCGGGTCTAGCACAGATACGCAGTATTTT.

This clonotype was seen many times. V usage is TRBV7-9 and J usage is TRBJ2-1, with TRBD1 matching 8 bases. The CDR3 length is 15 residues. Germline V gives CDR1 SEHNR, CDR2 FQNEAQ (reference sequence). Trimming took 5 bases from V and 4 from J; bases not matched to a gene: 7. The CDR3 spells CASSPRQGMYNEQFF. CDR3 in DNA: TGTGCCAGCAGCCCCCGACAGGGGATGTACAATGAGCAGTTCTTC.

This clonotype was picked up many times. This chain links TRBV20-1 with TRBJ2-5; 7 bases align to TRBD2. Germline V gene sequence: CDR1 DFQATT, CDR2 SNEGSKA (reference sequence). V lost 3 bases, J lost 4 bases, and 14 bases stayed unmatched. This CDR3 contains 16 residues. The CDR3 sequence: CSARLMLLATPETQYF. The DNA of the CDR3 is TGCAGTGCTAGGCTCATGCTACTAGCGACCCCAGAGACCCAGTACTTC.

The genes are TRBV29-1 and TRBJ1-2, with D perhaps matching TRBD1 (5 bases). V was cut by 7 bases and J by 3 bases, with 15 bases left in between. Per germline, CDR1 SQVTM and CDR2 ANQGSEA. The CDR3 consists of 13 residues. The CDR3 region is CSAGDRGDYGYTF. For the CDR3, the DNA is TGCAGCGCCGGGGATCGGGGGGACTATGGCTACACCTTC.

This clonotype was observed at least ten times. The CDR3 sequence: CASSGRGDTQYF. DNA for the CDR3: TGTGCCAGCAGTGGCAGGGGAGATACGCAGTATTTT. The chain joins TRBV6-5 to TRBJ2-3, with D possibly TRBD1 on 6 matching bases. Germline CDR1 MNHEY, CDR2 SVGAGI. Deletions cut 5 bases from V and 5 bases from J, with 8 bases between. This CDR3 spans 12 amino acids.

The table lists this clonotype with many counts. This chain connects TRBV5-1 to TRBJ2-7; unclear D gene. CDR1 is SGHRS and CDR2 is YFSETQ in the germline V gene. The CDR3 runs 16 residues. Trimming cost V 0 bases and J 4 bases, with 17 bases left between them. The CDR3 DNA reads TGCGCCAGCAGCTTGGAGTCGGCAGTTTGGGTATACGAGCAGTACTTC. Translating it yields CASSLESAVWVYEQYF.

This clonotype came up many times. The chain joins TRBV27 to TRBJ2-7; TRBD1 is a possible D gene (6 bases). The germline CDR1 and CDR2 sequences are MNHEY and SMNVEV (reference sequence). This CDR3 has 13 amino acids. Deletions cut 5 bases from V and 3 bases from J, with 11 bases between. In DNA, the CDR3 is TGTGCCAGCAGTCCGACAGGAATCTACGAGCAGTACTTC. Encoded protein: CASSPTGIYEQYF.

This clonotype came up many times. Here the CDR3 DNA reads TGTGCCAGCAGCCGTACCGGGACAGGGAGCGCTGAAGCTTTCTTT. Its protein is CASSRTGTGSAEAFF. The chain joins TRBV4-2 to TRBJ1-1, with 9 bases aligning to TRBD1. This CDR3 has 15 residues. With 4 bases clipped from V and 6 bases from J, the junction kept 9 bases outside the gene matches. Germline values: CDR1 LGHNA, CDR2 YNFKEQ.

This clonotype was seen repeatedly, ten times or more. This CDR3 is CASTLGLAGASGELFF. CDR3 nucleotide sequence: TGTGCCAGCACCCTCGGACTAGCGGGAGCGTCCGGGGAGCTGTTTTTT. The chain links TRBV12-3 or TRBV12-4 to TRBJ2-2; 13 bases match TRBD2. The V gene end was trimmed by 7 bases and the J gene end by 6 bases; junction bases not matched to a gene: 8. CDR3 length: 16 residues.

There are a few counts of this clonotype. The chain uses TRBV30 and TRBJ1-2; possible D gene TRBD1, 5 bases. The CDR3 runs 14 residues. Germline CDR1 is GTSNPN and CDR2 is SVGIG (reference sequence). V was pared by 6 bases and J by 4 bases, with 18 bases between. CDR3 in amino acids: CACLRDPAGYGYTF. In nucleotides, the CDR3 is TGTGCCTGTCTTAGGGACCCGGCGGGCTATGGCTACACCTTC.

This clonotype showed up many times. The rearrangement joins TRBV29-1 to TRBJ1-4; D uncertain. The CDR3 is 10 amino acids. Germline V gene sequence: CDR1 SQVTM, CDR2 ANQGSEA. Trimming took off 5 bases at V and 8 bases at J, with 6 bases between the two ends. CDR3 in DNA: TGCAGCGTTTACGGCGAAAAACTGTTTTTT. Its protein product is CSVYGEKLFF.

This clonotype has a count of ten or more. The V gene is TRBV29-1, the J gene TRBJ2-7, with TRBD2 matching 11 bases. Trimming cost V 6 bases and J 4 bases; bases outside gene matches: 2. CDR3 length equals 12 residues. Germline assignment: CDR1 SQVTM and CDR2 ANQGSEA. This CDR3 is CSVGTSGYEQYF. The CDR3 bases are TGCAGCGTCGGGACTAGCGGTTACGAGCAGTACTTC.

The table lists this clonotype with many counts. This chain links TRBV20-1 with TRBJ2-7, with D possibly being TRBD1 (6 bases). Germline CDR1 and CDR2: DFQATT and SNEGSKA (reference sequence). This CDR3 spans 11 amino acids. Deletions cut 7 bases from V and 3 bases from J, with 10 bases between. As DNA, the CDR3 is TGCAGTGTGGACAGTGACTACGAGCAGTACTTC. The encoded protein is CSVDSDYEQYF.

This clonotype appeared many times. In DNA, the CDR3 is TGCGCCAGCAGCCTACTAGCGGGAGTAGGCAATGAGCAGTTCTTC. As protein: CASSLLAGVGNEQFF. The V gene is TRBV4-1, the J gene TRBJ2-1; 11 bases are shared with TRBD2. Germline V gene sequence: CDR1 MGHRA, CDR2 YSYEKL. The junction had 5 bases not matched to a gene; V was cut back by 4 bases and J by 6 bases. This CDR3 region has 15 residues.